This TCR beta chain was recovered during a study of T-cell reconstitution after alpha-beta-depleted transplantation in children. Preparation of the TCRbeta library was carried out with unique molecular identifiers. Each CDR3 protein is one row after TCRdb ran MiXCR on the PCR reads. The sample holds about 300,000 distinct CDR3 sequences, about 9.5% seen once. Germline V gene data show CDR1 as SEHNR and CDR2 as FQNEAQ (reference sequence). The V and J ends lost 3 bases and 4 bases respectively, with 9 bases between them. There are 13 residues in the CDR3. The clonotype was recovered from a boy less than two years old with acute myeloid leukemia, due to receive a stem cell transplant. The genes are TRBV7-9 and TRBJ1-1; D perhaps matches TRBD1 (5 bases). The specimen was PBMCs, collected before TCRalphabeta/CD19-depleted stem cell transplant. The CDR3 region is CASSFFGATEAFF. DNA for the CDR3: TGTGCCAGCAGCTTCTTCGGGGCCACTGAAGCTTTCTTT. Based on the CDR3 plus reference TRBV7-9 and TRBJ1-1, the full variable domain is DTGVSQNPRHKITKRGQNVTFRCDPISEHNRLYWYRQTLGQGPEFLTYFQNEAQLEKSRLLSDRFSAERPKGSFSTLEIQRTEQGDSAMYLCASSFFGATEAFFGQGTRLTVV.